A single sample gave rise to the 27 T cell receptor beta chains below, sequenced in a study of OX40 agonist ivuxolimab in advanced cancers. Only in-frame clones appear in the TCRdb table, and some are missing; sequencing was by immunoSEQ multiplex PCR. Of 60,000 to 75,000 clones listed, approximately 81% are singletons. Sequencing used CD4+ or CD8+ T cells sorted from blood, obtained in a trial of the OX40 agonist ivuxolimab. These receptors all come from an adult with an advanced solid tumor such as melanoma, head and neck, liver or kidney cancer.

V is TRBV7-2 and J is TRBJ1-3; D is undetermined. Trimming took 5 bases from V and 3 from J, leaving 5 bases between them. CDR3 size: 12 residues. Germline V gene sequence: CDR1 SGHTA, CDR2 FQGNSA. CDR3 sequence reads: CASSLHGNTIYF. The CDR3, as DNA: TGTGCCAGCAGCCTACATGGAAACACCATATATTTT.

The genes are TRBV25-1 and TRBJ1-6; 9 nucleotides line up with TRBD1. Germline-derived CDR1 and CDR2 are MGHDK and SYGVNS. This CDR3 comprises 15 residues. Trimming cost V 5 bases and J 9 bases; bases outside gene matches: 8. The CDR3 here is CASSKGQGRVSPLHF. Written as DNA, the CDR3 is TGTGCCAGCAGTAAGGGACAGGGCAGGGTTTCACCCCTCCACTTT.

This rearrangement joins TRBV5-6 to TRBJ2-1; a possible D gene is TRBD1 (6 bases). From germline, CDR1 is SGHDT and CDR2 YYEEEE. V lost 1 base and J lost 2, with 10 bases in between. The CDR3 runs 15 residues. The CDR3 sequence is CASSLWDKAYNEQFF. CDR3 nucleotides: TGTGCCAGCAGCTTGTGGGACAAGGCCTACAATGAGCAGTTCTTC.

This rearrangement joins TRBV9 to TRBJ2-5; D might be TRBD2 (6 bases). V gave up 4 bases and J gave up 5 bases, with 18 bases separating them. CDR3 length: 15 residues. CDR1 is SGDLS and CDR2 is YYNGEE in the germline V gene. This CDR3 reads CASSPVGTLMETQYF. The CDR3 DNA reads as TGTGCCAGCAGCCCCGTGGGGACTTTGATGGAGACCCAGTACTTC.

The V and J genes are TRBV11-2 and TRBJ2-1; 8 bases agree with TRBD2. From germline, CDR1 is SGHAT and CDR2 FQNNGV. CDR3 length equals 14 residues. V trimming: 3 bases; J trimming: 4 bases; junction bases outside the gene matches: 2. CDR3 sequence: CASSFGGAYNEQFF. The CDR3 coding sequence is TGTGCCAGCAGCTTCGGGGGGGCATACAATGAGCAGTTCTTC.

V and J are TRBV5-4 and TRBJ2-5, with D hard to call. Trimming stripped 1 base from V and 3 bases from J, with 7 bases between. The CDR3 totals 13 residues. CDR1 SGHNT and CDR2 YYREEE come from the germline V gene (reference sequence). The DNA for the CDR3 is TGTGCCAGCAGCTTGCCCACGAAAGAGACCCAGTACTTC. Its translation: CASSLPTKETQYF.

The chain combines TRBV19 with TRBJ1-2; 7 bases are shared with TRBD1. The V gene end was trimmed by 3 bases and the J gene end by 6 bases; junction bases not matched to a gene: 13. Germline values: CDR1 LNHDA, CDR2 SQIVND (reference sequence). The CDR3 covers 16 residues. CDR3 amino acids: CASSISRDSKLHGYTF. CDR3 in DNA: TGTGCCAGTAGTATTTCACGGGACAGTAAACTCCATGGCTACACCTTC.

This clone was found once. The rearrangement joins TRBV21-1 to TRBJ1-6; the tabulated D call, TRBD1, remains unverified against the DNA. TRBV21-1 is listed as a pseudogene. This CDR3 contains 15 residues. CDR3 bases: TGTGCCAGCAGCATAGGACAGGGGCGAGATTCACCCCTCCACTTT. This codes for CASSIGQGRDSPLHF.

The chain couples TRBV4-3 to TRBJ2-5; 7 bases align to TRBD2. Germline-derived CDR1 and CDR2 are LGHNA and YSLEER. The CDR3 contains 15 residues. Trimming removed 4 bases from V and 5 bases from J; junction bases left unmatched: 10. CDR3 sequence reads: CASSLIPGGGETQYF. For the CDR3, the DNA is TGCGCCAGCAGCCTCATCCCTGGGGGAGGGGAGACCCAGTACTTC.

The chain is built from TRBV6-5 and TRBJ1-2; D possibly corresponds to TRBD1 (5 bases). This CDR3 is 13 amino acids long. Germline-derived CDR1 and CDR2 are MNHEY and SVGAGI. V was clipped by 5 bases and J by 3 bases, with 10 bases between them. CDR3: CASSPGRDYGYTF. Written as DNA, the CDR3 is TGTGCCAGCAGTCCCGGCAGGGACTATGGCTACACCTTC.

The chain joins TRBV28 to TRBJ1-1; D call uncertain. CDR1 MDHEN and CDR2 SYDVKM come from the germline V gene. CDR3 size: 12 residues. Between the trimmed V and J ends, which lost 7 bases and 7 bases, there was a span of 13 bases. The CDR3 region is CASTVRVNEAFF. In nucleotides, the CDR3 is TGTGCCAGCACCGTCCGGGTGAATGAAGCTTTCTTT.

As for this clone: A junction boundary mismatches the germline segment, possibly from a read error. The chain links TRBV6-5 to TRBJ2-7; 8 bases fit TRBD1. CDR1 and CDR2 (germline): MNHEY, SVGAGI. This CDR3 comprises 13 residues. CDR3 nucleotides: TGTGCCAGCAGCCTACCGGACAGGGCCTCTGAGGCCTTC. Its protein product is CASSLPDRASEAF.

J is TRBJ1-3 and V is TRBV6-5, with D hard to call. The V end was cut by 7 bases, the J end by 3 bases, with 16 bases between. The CDR3 covers 15 residues. The V gene's germline CDR1 is MNHEY and CDR2 SVGAGI. CDR3 sequence: CASTDLALGGNTIYF. The DNA of the CDR3 is TGTGCCAGCACCGACCTCGCCCTCGGTGGAAACACCATATATTTT.

The V and J genes are TRBV15 and TRBJ2-1; D not resolved. Deletions cut 0 bases from V and 9 bases from J, with 18 bases between. Germline V gives CDR1 LNHNV, CDR2 YYDKDF (reference sequence). The CDR3 totals 16 residues. CDR3 nucleotides: TGTGCCACCAGCAGAGAGGTCAGCTTGAAGTTACCTGAGCAGTTCTTC. The encoded protein is CATSREVSLKLPEQFF. Looking up the rest from reference TRBV15 and TRBJ2-1 gives the full variable domain: DAMVIQNPRYQVTQFGKPVTLSCSQTLNHNVMYWYQQKSSQAPKLLFHYYDKDFNNEADTPDNFQSRRPNTSFCFLDIRSPGLGDTAMYLCATSREVSLKLPEQFFGPGTRLTVL.

This rearrangement joins TRBV19 to TRBJ1-1, with a weak D call TRBD1 (6 bases). This CDR3 region has 14 residues. Germline CDR1 is LNHDA and CDR2 is SQIVND (reference sequence). The ends were cut back, 2 bases at V and 4 bases at J, with 11 bases in the middle. CDR3 loop: CASSITGAGTEAFF. As DNA, the CDR3 is TGTGCCAGTAGTATAACGGGGGCGGGCACTGAAGCTTTCTTT.

V is TRBV7-2 and J is TRBJ2-7; TRBD1 might be the D (7 bases). This CDR3 is built from 15 residues. Germline loops: CDR1 SGHTA, CDR2 FQGNSA. Trimming took 3 bases from V and 5 from J, leaving 17 bases between them. The CDR3 region has the DNA TGTGCCAGCAGCTTGGAGGGCAGGGGGTGGGACGAGCAGTACTTC. Translation gives CASSLEGRGWDEQYF.

This CDR3 reads CATSWRSQAGGEQFF. CDR3 sequence (DNA): TGTGCCACCAGCTGGCGATCACAGGCCGGGGGGGAGCAGTTCTTC. The V gene is TRBV15, the J gene TRBJ2-1; TRBD2 matches 7 bases. CDR3 length equals 15 residues. Losses at the gene ends were 5 bases for V and 10 bases for J; bases not matched to a gene: 14. CDR1 and CDR2 (germline): LNHNV, YYDKDF (reference sequence).

The chain employs TRBV5-6 and TRBJ1-3, with D hard to call. This CDR3 is 15 amino acids long. Trimming removed 0 bases from V and 0 bases from J, with 7 bases in between. Germline CDR1 and CDR2: SGHDT and YYEEEE. This CDR3 is CASSLAHLSGNTIYF. The CDR3 DNA is TGTGCCAGCAGCTTGGCCCATCTCTCTGGAAACACCATATATTTT.

This clone was observed a handful of times. The chain carries TRBV19 and TRBJ2-1; D may be TRBD2 (6 bases). Between the trimmed V and J ends, which lost 10 bases and 5 bases, there was a span of 21 bases. The CDR3 consists of 15 residues. Germline V lookup: CDR1 LNHDA, CDR2 SQIVND (reference sequence). The CDR3 coding sequence is TGTGCCACTAAAACGTACGGGGGAAGTGACAATGAGCAGTTCTTC. It yields the protein CATKTYGGSDNEQFF.

This chain links TRBV9 with TRBJ1-4; D remains ambiguous. The germline V gene encodes CDR1 SGDLS and CDR2 YYNGEE. Between the trimmed V and J ends, which lost 3 bases and 8 bases, there was a span of 14 bases. The CDR3 length is 14 residues. DNA for the CDR3: TGTGCCAGCAGCGCCGGAGACCACCGGGAAAAACTGTTTTTT. It codes for CASSAGDHREKLFF.

This chain links TRBV19 with TRBJ2-1; 11 bases fit TRBD1. The CDR3 totals 14 residues. J lost 5 bases, V lost 8 bases, and 5 bases had no gene match. Germline V lookup: CDR1 LNHDA, CDR2 SQIVND (reference sequence). The CDR3 nucleotides are TGTGCCAGTGTCCGGACAGGGGGCAACAATGAGCAGTTCTTC. Protein: CASVRTGGNNEQFF. Filled out from reference TRBV19 and TRBJ2-1, the complete variable domain reads DGGITQSPKYLFRKEGQNVTLSCEQNLNHDAMYWYRQDPGQGLRLIYYSQIVNDFQKGDIAEGYSVSREKKESFPLTVTSAQKNPTAFYLCASVRTGGNNEQFFGPGTRLTVL.

The gene calls are TRBV7-2 and TRBJ2-1, with D unresolved. This CDR3 region has 13 residues. Trimming took off 0 bases at V and 8 bases at J, with 8 bases between the two ends. Germline V gives CDR1 SGHTA, CDR2 FQGNSA. CDR3 loop: CASSLAMGYEQFF. The CDR3 nucleotides read TGTGCCAGCAGCTTAGCGATGGGGTATGAGCAGTTCTTC. Complete variable domain (other parts from reference TRBV7-2 and TRBJ2-1): GAGVSQSPSNKVTEKGKDVELRCDPISGHTALYWYRQSLGQGLEFLIYFQGNSAPDKSGLPSDRFSAERTGGSVSTLTIQRTQQEDSAVYLCASSLAMGYEQFFGPGTRLTVL.

The V gene is TRBV5-1, the J gene TRBJ2-7; the D gene could be TRBD1 or TRBD2 (5 bases each). In germline, CDR1 is SGHRS, CDR2 YFSETQ. Trimming cost V 3 bases and J 0 bases, with 13 bases left between them. This CDR3 has 15 residues. The CDR3 DNA sequence: TGCGCCAGCAGCTCCCAGGGCGGAGGCTCCTACGAGCAGTACTTC. It encodes CASSSQGGGSYEQYF.

The chain employs TRBV5-1 and TRBJ2-5; 10 bases match TRBD2. The junction had 2 bases not matched to a gene; V was cut back by 3 bases and J by 3 bases. The germline V gene encodes CDR1 SGHRS and CDR2 YFSETQ. The CDR3 runs 14 residues. The CDR3 reads CASSYGTSEETQYF. The CDR3 bases are TGCGCCAGCAGCTACGGGACTAGCGAAGAGACCCAGTACTTC.

The chain combines TRBV5-5 with TRBJ2-5; no definite D call. Germline-derived CDR1 and CDR2 are SGHKS and YYEKEE (reference sequence). The germline V and J ends were trimmed by 3 bases and 5 bases, with 11 bases remaining between them. The CDR3 runs to 13 residues. The CDR3: CASSSYFGETQYF. As DNA, the CDR3 is TGTGCCAGCAGCTCATACTTTGGGGAGACCCAGTACTTC. Full variable domain (missing parts from reference TRBV5-5 and TRBJ2-5): DAGVTQSPTHLIKTRGQQVTLRCSPISGHKSVSWYQQVLGQGPQFIFQYYEKEERGRGNFPDRFSARQFPNYSSELNVNALLLGDSALYLCASSSYFGETQYFGPGTRLLVL.

The chain has TRBV30 and TRBJ2-2; TRBD2 agrees at 7 bases. Looked up from germline, CDR1 is GTSNPN and CDR2 is SVGIG (reference sequence). The CDR3 loop spans 15 amino acids. J was trimmed by 2 bases and V by 1 base; bases with no gene match: 4. CDR3 amino acids: CAWSAGLVNTGELFF. The CDR3 coding sequence is TGTGCCTGGAGTGCTGGACTAGTCAACACCGGGGAGCTGTTTTTT. The variable domain in full, completed from reference TRBV30 and TRBJ2-2, reads SQTIHQWPATLVQPVGSPLSLECTVEGTSNPNLYWYRQAAGRGLQLLFYSVGIGQISSEVPQNLSASRPQDRQFILSSKKLLLSDSGFYLCAWSAGLVNTGELFFGEGSRLTVL.

The gene calls are TRBV27 and TRBJ1-6; D is uncertain. The CDR3 spans 15 residues. Germline CDR1 and CDR2: MNHEY and SMNVEV (reference sequence). The V end was cut by 2 bases, the J end by 2 bases, with 7 bases between. The CDR3 coding sequence is TGTGCCAGCAGTTTAGTCGGACCCTATAATTCACCCCTCCACTTT. This codes for CASSLVGPYNSPLHF.